This section outlines one T cell receptor beta chain sequence together with its context. TCRdb re-called the 5' RACE reads through MiXCR, storing one row per CDR3 protein. The sample lists fewer than 150,000 distinct CDR3 sequences, about 18% occurring once. This sample was included in a study of T-cell memory formation after mild COVID-19. The CDR3 covers 14 residues. Germline V gives CDR1 MDHEN, CDR2 SYDVKM. V was shortened by 3 bases and J by 4 bases, with 12 bases between the two germline ends. Sequencing was performed on PBMCs or a T cell subset sorted from them (not recorded which). This TCR was sampled from a man in his late teens or twenties who had mild COVID-19 (a few samples of this study predate the infection). Cell type and time point are not known. The chain employs TRBV28 and TRBJ1-2; the D is unclear. CDR3 residues: CASSLGRRPYGYTF. CDR3 coding DNA: TGTGCCAGCAGTTTGGGCAGGAGACCCTATGGCTACACCTTC.